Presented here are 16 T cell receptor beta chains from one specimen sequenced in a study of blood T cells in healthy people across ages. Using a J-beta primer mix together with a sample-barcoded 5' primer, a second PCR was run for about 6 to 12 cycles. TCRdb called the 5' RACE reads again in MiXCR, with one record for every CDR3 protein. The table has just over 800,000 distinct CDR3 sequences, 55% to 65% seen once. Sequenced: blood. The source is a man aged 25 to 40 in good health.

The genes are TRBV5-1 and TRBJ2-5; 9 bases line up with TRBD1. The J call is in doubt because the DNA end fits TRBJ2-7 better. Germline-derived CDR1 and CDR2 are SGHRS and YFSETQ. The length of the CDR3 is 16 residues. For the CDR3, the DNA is TGCGCCAGCAGCTTATCTTCTACCGGGACAGGGAACGAGCAGTACTTC. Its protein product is CASSLSSTGTGNEQYF.

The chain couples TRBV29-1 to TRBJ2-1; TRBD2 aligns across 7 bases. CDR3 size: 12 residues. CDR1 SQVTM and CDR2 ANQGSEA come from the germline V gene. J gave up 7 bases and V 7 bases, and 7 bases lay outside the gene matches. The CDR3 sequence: CSASWGGNEQFF. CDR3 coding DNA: TGCAGCGCCTCTTGGGGGGGGAATGAGCAGTTCTTC.

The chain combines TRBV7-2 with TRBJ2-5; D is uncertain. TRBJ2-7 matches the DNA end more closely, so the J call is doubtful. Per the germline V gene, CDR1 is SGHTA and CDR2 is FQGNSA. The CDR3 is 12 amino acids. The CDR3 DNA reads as TGTGCCAGCAGCCCCGAAGGTTTCGAGCAGTACTTC. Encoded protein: CASSPEGFEQYF.

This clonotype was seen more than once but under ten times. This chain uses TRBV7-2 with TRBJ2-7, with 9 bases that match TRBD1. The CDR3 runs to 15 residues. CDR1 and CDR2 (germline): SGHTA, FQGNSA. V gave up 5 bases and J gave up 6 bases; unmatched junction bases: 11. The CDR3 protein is CASSTKQGALLEQYF. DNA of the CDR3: TGTGCCAGCAGCACCAAACAGGGGGCGCTCCTCGAGCAGTACTTC.

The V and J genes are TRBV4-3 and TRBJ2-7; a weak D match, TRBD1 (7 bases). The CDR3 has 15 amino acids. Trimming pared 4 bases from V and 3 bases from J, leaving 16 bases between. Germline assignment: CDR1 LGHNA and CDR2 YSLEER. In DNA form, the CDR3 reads TGCGCCAGCAGCCCTCGGAGGGGGCGTAACTACGAGCAGTACTTC. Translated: CASSPRRGRNYEQYF.

CDR3 protein: CASSFGGLGYEQYF. In DNA, the CDR3 is TGTGCCAGCAGCTTCGGCGGGCTAGGCTACGAGCAGTACTTC. This chain connects TRBV7-2 to TRBJ2-7; D perhaps matches TRBD2 (5 bases). The CDR3 length is 14 residues. Trimming removed 3 bases at V and 3 bases at J, with 12 bases between. The germline V gene has CDR1 SGHTA and CDR2 FQGNSA.

The CDR3 loop is CASSPHDRGLSYEQYF. CDR3 nucleotide sequence: TGTGCCAGCAGCCCGCACGACAGGGGGCTCTCCTACGAGCAGTACTTC. The gene calls are TRBV7-9 and TRBJ2-7, with TRBD1 matching 10 bases. V lost 5 bases to trimming and J lost 0 bases; unmatched junction nucleotides: 7. The CDR3 spans 16 residues. Germline CDR1 reads SEHNR; CDR2 reads FQNEAQ (reference sequence).

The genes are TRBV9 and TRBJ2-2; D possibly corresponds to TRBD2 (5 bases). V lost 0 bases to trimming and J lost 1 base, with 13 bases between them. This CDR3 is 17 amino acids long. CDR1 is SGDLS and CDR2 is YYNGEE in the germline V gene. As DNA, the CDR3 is TGTGCCAGCAGCGTAGTTGGAGGAGCTAAGAACACCGGGGAGCTGTTTTTT. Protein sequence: CASSVVGGAKNTGELFF.

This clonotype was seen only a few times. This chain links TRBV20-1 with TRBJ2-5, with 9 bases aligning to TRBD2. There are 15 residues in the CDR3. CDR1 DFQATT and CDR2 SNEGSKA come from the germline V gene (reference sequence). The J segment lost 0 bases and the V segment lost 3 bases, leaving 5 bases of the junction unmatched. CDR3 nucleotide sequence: TGCAGTGCTAGCGGCCTAGCGGGGAACCAAGAGACCCAGTACTTC. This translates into CSASGLAGNQETQYF.

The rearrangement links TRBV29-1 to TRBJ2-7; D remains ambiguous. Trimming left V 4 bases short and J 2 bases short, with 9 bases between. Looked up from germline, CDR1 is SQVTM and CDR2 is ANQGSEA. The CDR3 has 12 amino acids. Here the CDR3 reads CSVVGGAYEQYF. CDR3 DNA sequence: TGCAGCGTTGTCGGCGGTGCCTACGAGCAGTACTTC.

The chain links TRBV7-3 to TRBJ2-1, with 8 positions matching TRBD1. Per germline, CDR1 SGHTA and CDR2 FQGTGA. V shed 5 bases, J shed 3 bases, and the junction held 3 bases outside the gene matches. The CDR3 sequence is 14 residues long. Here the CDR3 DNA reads TGTGCCAGCAGCGTCGGGACAGGCTACAATGAGCAGTTCTTC. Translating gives CASSVGTGYNEQFF.

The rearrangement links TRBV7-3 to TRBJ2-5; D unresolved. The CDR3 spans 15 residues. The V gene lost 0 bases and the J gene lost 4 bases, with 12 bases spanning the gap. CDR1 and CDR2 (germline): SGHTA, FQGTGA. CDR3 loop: CASSLTSQIRETQYF. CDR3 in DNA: TGTGCCAGCAGCTTAACTAGTCAGATCAGAGAGACCCAGTACTTC.

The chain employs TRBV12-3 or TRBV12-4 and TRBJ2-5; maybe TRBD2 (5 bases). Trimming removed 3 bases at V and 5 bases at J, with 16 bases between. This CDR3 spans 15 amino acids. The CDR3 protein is CASSFGSLPLETQYF. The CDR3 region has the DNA TGTGCCAGCAGTTTTGGGAGTTTGCCCCTGGAGACCCAGTACTTC.

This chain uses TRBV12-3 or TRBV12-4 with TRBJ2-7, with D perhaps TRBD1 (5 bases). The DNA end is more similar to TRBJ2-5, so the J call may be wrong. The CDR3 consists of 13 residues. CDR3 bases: TGTGCCAGCATTTTGACAGTTGCAGAGACCCAGTACTTC. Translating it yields CASILTVAETQYF.

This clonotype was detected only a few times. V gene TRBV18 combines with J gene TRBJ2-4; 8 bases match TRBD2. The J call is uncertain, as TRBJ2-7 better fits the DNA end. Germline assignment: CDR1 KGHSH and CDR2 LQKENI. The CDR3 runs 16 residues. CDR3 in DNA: TGTGCCAGCTCCCCTCAAGTTGGCGGGGGGACGTACGAGCAGTACTTC. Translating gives CASSPQVGGGTYEQYF.

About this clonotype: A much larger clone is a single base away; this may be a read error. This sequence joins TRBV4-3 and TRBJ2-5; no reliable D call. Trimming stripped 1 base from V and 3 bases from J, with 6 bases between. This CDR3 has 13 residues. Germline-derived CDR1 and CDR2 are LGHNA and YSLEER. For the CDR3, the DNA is TGCGCCAGCAGCCAAGGACACGAAGAGACCCAGTACTTC. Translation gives CASSQGHEETQYF.